Shown below are 8 T cell receptor beta chains from a single sample sequenced in a study of cytomegalovirus exposure and HLA in healthy donors. Profiling relied on immunoSEQ multiplex PCR, and the TCRdb table lists in-frame clones only, not all of them. The table includes some 85,000 clones, around 96% detected once. The source material was PBMCs. The receptors shown here come from a woman aged 18 to 35 in good health and CMV-seronegative.

V usage is TRBV7-8 and J usage is TRBJ1-1; 8 positions agree with TRBD1. V trimming: 4 bases; J trimming: 4 bases; junction bases outside the gene matches: 5. Looked up from germline, CDR1 is SGHVS and CDR2 is FQNEAQ. The CDR3 sequence is 14 residues long. The CDR3 coding sequence is TGTGCCAGCAGCTCGGCAGGGGGCTTCACTGAAGCTTTCTTT. Its translation: CASSSAGGFTEAFF.

CDR3 nucleotides: TGTGCCTGGAGTGTACTGGGGGCAGGTGGGAATTCACCCCTCCACTTT. Translating it yields CAWSVLGAGGNSPLHF. The chain links TRBV30 to TRBJ1-6, with TRBD1 as a possible D gene (6 bases). Trimming removed 0 bases from V and 7 bases from J, with 16 bases in between. The CDR3 totals 16 residues. The germline V gene encodes CDR1 GTSNPN and CDR2 SVGIG (reference sequence).

J is TRBJ2-6 and V is TRBV5-1; tentative D call: TRBD2 (7 bases). V was cut by 0 bases and J by 0 bases, with 19 bases left in between. The CDR3 runs to 20 residues. Germline V gives CDR1 SGHRS, CDR2 YFSETQ. The CDR3 nucleotides read TGCGCCAGCAGCTTGGGAGTGTTGGGGGGGCACCTCTCTGGGGCCAACGTCCTGACTTTC. This gives the protein CASSLGVLGGHLSGANVLTF.

V gene TRBV2 combines with J gene TRBJ1-5, with D possibly TRBD1 on 6 matching bases. CDR1 and CDR2 from the germline V gene are SNHLY and FYNNEI. V was cut by 4 bases and J by 7 bases, with 11 bases left in between. This CDR3 is 13 amino acids long. The CDR3 loop is CASSGRGGQPQHF. The CDR3 DNA follows: TGTGCCAGCAGTGGGAGAGGGGGACAGCCCCAGCATTTT.

The chain joins TRBV7-8 to TRBJ2-1; weak D call: TRBD1 (5 bases). The CDR3 consists of 13 residues. The germline V gene has CDR1 SGHVS and CDR2 FQNEAQ. V dropped 5 bases and J dropped 6 bases, with 11 bases sitting between them. As DNA, the CDR3 is TGTGCCAGCAGCACCCGACAGACCAATGAGCAGTTCTTC. This gives the protein CASSTRQTNEQFF.

The gene calls are TRBV5-4 and TRBJ1-2; tentative D call: TRBD1 (6 bases). This CDR3 contains 18 residues. Germline CDR1 and CDR2: SGHNT and YYREEE (reference sequence). V lost 4 bases and J 5 bases, leaving 27 bases between the germline ends. Here the CDR3 DNA reads TGTGCCAGCAGCCCCGAGCCTGCGGAACAGACAGGCGGGTATGGCTACACCTTC. This codes for CASSPEPAEQTGGYGYTF.

This chain joins TRBV6-6 and TRBJ1-4, with D possibly being TRBD1 (6 bases). Trimming removed 5 bases at V and 4 bases at J, with 14 bases between. This CDR3 is 15 amino acids long. Per the germline V gene, CDR1 is MNHNY and CDR2 is SVGAGI (reference sequence). DNA for the CDR3: TGTGCCAGCAGTGGGCTGGACAGTCATAATGAAAAACTGTTTTTT. It translates to CASSGLDSHNEKLFF.

The gene calls are TRBV23-1 and TRBJ1-6; D is uncertain. TRBV23-1 is sorted into the ORF group, with uncertain function. The CDR3 length is 15 residues. Deletions cut 2 bases from V and 7 bases from J, with 12 bases between. The CDR3 coding sequence is TGCGCCAGCAGTCAAGTGGCGCCAGCGAATTCACCCCTCCACTTT. Its protein is CASSQVAPANSPLHF.